The 29 T cell receptor beta chains given below trace back to one sample, sequenced in a study of T-cell reconstitution after alpha-beta-depleted transplantation in children. Unique molecular identifiers were incorporated into the prepared TCRbeta library. MiXCR was run by TCRdb on the PCR reads, yielding one entry per CDR3 protein. The repertoire consists of under 450,000 distinct CDR3 sequences, with roughly 14% occurring once and the leading ten covering around 4.5%. The sequences come from PBMCs, collected from the stem cell graft. Every receptor here comes from a human donor who donated a stem cell graft to a child with Fanconi anemia.

This clonotype was seen a few times. The genes are TRBV12-3 or TRBV12-4 and TRBJ2-2; D uncertain. Trimming removed 6 bases from V and 6 bases from J, with 11 bases in between. The CDR3 contains 13 residues. The CDR3 nucleotides are TGTGCCAGCAGACGAACAGTGGCCGGGGAGCTGTTTTTT. As protein: CASRRTVAGELFF.

In its sample, this clonotype was seen a few times. The genes are TRBV28 and TRBJ2-5, with TRBD2 matching over 8 bases. This CDR3 is 14 amino acids long. V gave up 5 bases and J gave up 3 bases; unmatched junction bases: 5. In germline, CDR1 is MDHEN, CDR2 SYDVKM. CDR3 in amino acids: CASSLVSGEETQYF. The CDR3 coding sequence is TGTGCCAGCAGTCTGGTTAGCGGGGAAGAGACCCAGTACTTC.

This clonotype was detected only a few times. The rearrangement uses TRBV7-9 and TRBJ2-3; weak D call: TRBD2 (7 bases). The V gene's germline CDR1 is SEHNR and CDR2 FQNEAQ (reference sequence). There are 15 residues in the CDR3. Trimming shortened V by 4 bases and J by 1 base, and 12 bases separated the two germline ends. CDR3 sequence (DNA): TGTGCCAGCAGCTCGTTAGGGGGGGGCACAGATACGCAGTATTTT. It is translated as CASSSLGGGTDTQYF.

The chain links TRBV2 to TRBJ2-2; possible D gene TRBD1, 5 bases. Trimming took 2 bases from V and 4 from J, leaving 11 bases between them. Looked up from germline, CDR1 is SNHLY and CDR2 is FYNNEI. This CDR3 has 15 residues. CDR3 bases: TGTGCCAGCAGTGAAAGGCCAGGGCCCACCGGGGAGCTGTTTTTT. It yields the protein CASSERPGPTGELFF.

The rearrangement links TRBV5-1 to TRBJ1-1; D call uncertain. There are 13 residues in the CDR3. Trimming left V 2 bases short and J 0 bases short, with 5 bases between. Germline V gene data show CDR1 as SGHRS and CDR2 as YFSETQ. DNA for the CDR3: TGCGCCAGCAGCTTTGACCTGAACACTGAAGCTTTCTTT. Its protein product is CASSFDLNTEAFF.

The table lists this clonotype with many counts. V usage is TRBV6-1 and J usage is TRBJ1-5, with D perhaps TRBD1 (5 bases). Deletions cut 6 bases from V and 5 bases from J, with 17 bases between. This CDR3 is 15 amino acids long. CDR1 is MNHNS and CDR2 is SASEGT in the germline V gene. The CDR3 region is CASSGAGTDHQPQHF. As DNA, the CDR3 is TGTGCCAGCAGCGGGGCGGGGACTGATCATCAGCCCCAGCATTTT.

This clonotype appeared a single time. This chain links TRBV4-2 with TRBJ1-2; TRBD1 agrees at 8 bases. The CDR3 spans 15 residues. The germline V gene encodes CDR1 LGHNA and CDR2 YNFKEQ. The V gene end was trimmed by 5 bases and the J gene end by 1 base; junction bases not matched to a gene: 6. The CDR3 nucleotides read TGTGCCAGCAGCGCTCGGGACAGGAGTAACTATGGCTACACCTTC. It is translated as CASSARDRSNYGYTF.

At least ten counts were recorded for this clonotype. This chain uses TRBV15 with TRBJ1-5; D is ambiguous. This CDR3 is 15 amino acids long. Trimming took 4 bases from V and 0 from J, leaving 10 bases between them. Germline V gene lookup returns CDR1 LNHNV and CDR2 YYDKDF (reference sequence). The CDR3 DNA reads as TGTGCCACCAGCACGACGGTGAATAGCAATCAGCCCCAGCATTTT. As protein: CATSTTVNSNQPQHF.

This clonotype was found many times. The CDR3 reads CASSPSPLRAGIYEQYF. For the CDR3, the DNA is TGTGCCAGCTCACCATCCCCTCTCCGGGCAGGGATTTACGAGCAGTACTTC. This chain joins TRBV18 and TRBJ2-7; D perhaps matches TRBD1 (5 bases). The CDR3 runs 17 residues. Germline V CDR1 and CDR2: KGHSH, LQKENI. The V and J ends lost 2 bases and 4 bases respectively, with 21 bases between them.

This clonotype was picked up many times. CDR3 residues: CASSRGRIETQYF. The CDR3 DNA sequence: TGTGCCAGCAGCCGGGGACGAATTGAGACCCAGTACTTC. The V call is TRBV27, the J call TRBJ2-5, with D possibly being TRBD1 or TRBD2 (5 bases each). V shed 6 bases and J shed 5 bases, with 13 bases lying between them. The CDR3 covers 13 residues. CDR1 and CDR2 from the germline V gene are MNHEY and SMNVEV (reference sequence).

This clonotype was detected a few times. This rearrangement joins TRBV3-1 to TRBJ1-3; D call uncertain. Trimming took 0 bases from V and 0 from J, leaving 12 bases between them. CDR3 length equals 17 residues. In germline, CDR1 is LGHDT, CDR2 YNNKEL (reference sequence). The CDR3 sequence is CASSQDGWQSSGNTIYF. The CDR3 DNA sequence: TGTGCCAGCAGCCAAGATGGATGGCAGAGCTCTGGAAACACCATATATTTT.

The rearrangement links TRBV6-2 or TRBV6-3 to TRBJ2-1, with 13 bases lining up with TRBD2. Germline V gives CDR1 MNHEY, CDR2 SVGEGT. After removal of 1 base from V and 1 base from J, the junction contained 10 bases not matched to a gene. The CDR3 is 20 residues long. CDR3 in DNA: TGTGCCAGCAGTTACTTCAAATTGACTAGCGGGGGGACTTCCTACAATGAGCAGTTCTTC. Protein sequence: CASSYFKLTSGGTSYNEQFF.

This clonotype was counted many times. The V and J genes are TRBV5-1 and TRBJ2-5, with D perhaps TRBD2 (6 bases). Trimming pared 0 bases from V and 5 bases from J, leaving 11 bases between. The CDR3 totals 14 residues. The germline gives CDR1 SGHRS, CDR2 YFSETQ. CDR3 in amino acids: CASSLEPSAETQYF. The DNA of the CDR3 is TGCGCCAGCAGCTTGGAACCTAGCGCTGAGACCCAGTACTTC.

This CDR3 is CASSRTFTDTQYF. CDR3 DNA sequence: TGTGCCAGCAGCCGGACTTTCACAGATACGCAGTATTTT. The V call is TRBV7-8, the J call TRBJ2-3; TRBD2 might be the D (5 bases). The CDR3 consists of 13 residues. V was cut by 5 bases and J by 2 bases, with 8 bases left in between. CDR1 and CDR2 from the germline V gene are SGHVS and FQNEAQ.

This clonotype was counted between two and nine times. The chain employs TRBV28 and TRBJ2-1; a weak D match, TRBD2 (5 bases). V shed 3 bases and J shed 5 bases, with 23 bases lying between them. This CDR3 is 18 amino acids long. Germline loops: CDR1 MDHEN, CDR2 SYDVKM. The CDR3 sequence: CASSFPRHGIVRNNEQFF. CDR3 nucleotides: TGTGCCAGCAGTTTTCCGAGACACGGGATAGTCCGTAACAATGAGCAGTTCTTC.

The sample holds a few counts of this clonotype. J is TRBJ1-6 and V is TRBV2; TRBD1 agrees at 8 bases. CDR3 length: 18 residues. Germline CDR1 reads SNHLY; CDR2 reads FYNNEI. The V gene end was trimmed by 5 bases and the J gene end by 0 bases; junction bases not matched to a gene: 9. The CDR3 sequence is CASSHYRDRSSYNSPLHF. CDR3 DNA: TGTGCCAGCAGTCATTACCGGGACAGGAGCTCCTATAATTCACCCCTCCACTTT.

The chain links TRBV15 to TRBJ2-1, with D hard to call. The CDR3 runs to 17 residues. Looked up from germline, CDR1 is LNHNV and CDR2 is YYDKDF (reference sequence). The V and J ends lost 0 bases and 0 bases respectively, with 12 bases between them. The CDR3 protein is CATSRDPGFSSYNEQFF. Written as DNA, the CDR3 is TGTGCCACCAGCAGAGATCCAGGTTTTAGCTCCTACAATGAGCAGTTCTTC.

This clonotype was counted a few times. This chain uses TRBV20-1 with TRBJ2-7; tentatively, D is TRBD2 (5 bases). Trimming took 3 bases from V and 2 from J, leaving 17 bases between them. The length of the CDR3 is 15 residues. Per the germline V gene, CDR1 is DFQATT and CDR2 is SNEGSKA (reference sequence). CDR3 residues: CSASSAVTETYEQYF. DNA of the CDR3: TGCAGTGCTAGTAGCGCCGTCACAGAAACCTACGAGCAGTACTTC.

This clonotype was recorded many times. The chain is built from TRBV9 and TRBJ2-1, with 11 nucleotides matching TRBD2. The CDR3 extends over 15 amino acids. Unmatched junction bases numbered 3, after V lost 0 bases and J lost 7 bases. Germline values: CDR1 SGDLS, CDR2 YYNGEE. The CDR3 spells CASSVVPSGGNEQFF. CDR3 bases: TGTGCCAGCAGCGTAGTGCCTAGCGGGGGGAATGAGCAGTTCTTC.

The chain combines TRBV18 with TRBJ1-1; D is possibly TRBD1 (5 bases). The CDR3 loop spans 15 amino acids. Per germline, CDR1 KGHSH and CDR2 LQKENI. V gave up 6 bases and J gave up 3 bases, with 17 bases separating them. The CDR3 here is CASSPRGGWDTEAFF. In DNA, the CDR3 is TGTGCCAGCTCCCCCCGCGGGGGGTGGGACACTGAAGCTTTCTTT. The full variable domain, completed using reference TRBV18 and TRBJ1-1, is NAGVMQNPRHLVRRRGQEARLRCSPMKGHSHVYWYRQLPEEGLKFMVYLQKENIIDESGMPKERFSAEFPKEGPSILRIQQVVRGDSAAYFCASSPRGGWDTEAFFGQGTRLTVV.

The CDR3 sequence: CSARDRRRGNTEAFF. For the CDR3, the DNA is TGCAGTGCTAGAGATAGGCGAAGAGGGAACACTGAAGCTTTCTTT. This chain links TRBV20-1 with TRBJ1-1, with unresolved D. Trimming cost V 0 bases and J 1 base, with 12 bases left between them. The CDR3 runs 15 residues. The germline CDR1 and CDR2 sequences are DFQATT and SNEGSKA (reference sequence).

Only a few counts were recorded for this clonotype. This chain links TRBV6-5 with TRBJ2-3, with 9 bases fitting TRBD2. The CDR3 length is 19 residues. The V gene end was trimmed by 0 bases and the J gene end by 1 base; junction bases not matched to a gene: 11. The germline V gene encodes CDR1 MNHEY and CDR2 SVGAGI. This CDR3 reads CASSYSAGGGASGTDTQYF. DNA of the CDR3: TGTGCCAGCAGTTACTCGGCGGGCGGGGGGGCGTCGGGCACAGATACGCAGTATTTT.

This clonotype came up many times. The chain couples TRBV5-5 to TRBJ2-4; D remains unclear. The CDR3 runs 16 residues. V gave up 4 bases and J gave up 9 bases, with 23 bases separating them. The germline V gene encodes CDR1 SGHKS and CDR2 YYEKEE (reference sequence). CDR3 sequence (DNA): TGTGCCAGCAGCCCCACCCTAAGGGAATTGGGAAGCATTCAGTACTTC. It translates to CASSPTLRELGSIQYF.

CDR3 sequence reads: CASSPGTGLMDGYTF. DNA for the CDR3: TGTGCCAGCAGTCCGGGGACAGGGCTAATGGATGGCTACACCTTC. This chain uses TRBV25-1 with TRBJ1-2; 9 bases line up with TRBD1. CDR1 and CDR2 from the germline V gene are MGHDK and SYGVNS. CDR3 length: 15 residues. Trimming took 5 bases from V and 6 from J; bases not matched to a gene: 10.

The chain joins TRBV10-3 to TRBJ1-1, with D possibly TRBD1 on 6 matching bases. This CDR3 spans 16 amino acids. The V gene's germline CDR1 is ENHRY and CDR2 SYGVKD. Deletions cut 0 bases from V and 0 bases from J, with 11 bases between. This chain's CDR3 is CAISESRTDLNTEAFF. CDR3 nucleotide sequence: TGTGCCATCAGTGAGTCCAGGACAGACCTGAACACTGAAGCTTTCTTT.

This clonotype was observed a handful of times. This chain connects TRBV3-1 to TRBJ2-2; D might be TRBD1 (5 bases). CDR3 length: 16 residues. The V end was cut by 1 base, the J end by 2 bases, with 11 bases between. Germline assignment: CDR1 LGHDT and CDR2 YNNKEL (reference sequence). CDR3 protein: CASSQVGRDNTGELFF. As DNA, the CDR3 is TGTGCCAGCAGCCAAGTGGGCAGGGATAACACCGGGGAGCTGTTTTTT.

This clonotype was seen ten or more times. The chain has TRBV5-1 and TRBJ1-2; TRBD1 aligns across 7 bases. V shed 1 base, J shed 3 bases, and the junction held 3 bases outside the gene matches. The CDR3 is 14 residues long. The germline CDR1 and CDR2 sequences are SGHRS and YFSETQ. CDR3 DNA sequence: TGCGCCAGCAGCTTGACCGGGACAGACTATGGCTACACCTTC. Its translation is CASSLTGTDYGYTF.

This clonotype was observed a handful of times. This rearrangement joins TRBV6-1 to TRBJ2-5; D is perhaps TRBD2 (5 bases). This CDR3 contains 16 residues. CDR1 and CDR2 (germline): MNHNS, SASEGT. Trimming left V 2 bases short and J 4 bases short, with 17 bases between. The CDR3 DNA follows: TGTGCCAGCAGTGAATCCGGGGATCCATCCCCAGAGACCCAGTACTTC. Protein product: CASSESGDPSPETQYF.

This clonotype has only a few counts. This chain uses TRBV6-1 with TRBJ1-1; D gene uncertain. V dropped 10 bases and J dropped 1 base, with 13 bases sitting between them. Germline CDR1 MNHNS, CDR2 SASEGT. The CDR3 extends over 13 amino acids. CDR3 DNA sequence: TGTGCCACACGTCCAAGAGGGAACACTGAAGCTTTCTTT. It specifies CATRPRGNTEAFF.